The 5 T cell receptor beta chains below come from one sample, sequenced in a study of T cells of healthy individuals. Each CDR3 protein is one row after TCRdb ran MiXCR on the 5' RACE reads. Of around 100,000 distinct CDR3 sequences listed, about 16% are singletons. Receptors were obtained from a human donor in good health.

V is TRBV5-6 and J is TRBJ2-7; TRBD2 matches 13 bases. This CDR3 is 19 amino acids long. Germline V gene lookup returns CDR1 SGHDT and CDR2 YYEEEE. J lost 2 bases, V lost 3 bases, and 14 bases had no gene match. CDR3 bases: TGTGCCAGCAGCTCGACCCGACTAGCGGGAGGCTTTAACCCCTACGAGCAGTACTTC. It translates to CASSSTRLAGGFNPYEQYF. The full variable domain, rest sourced from reference TRBV5-6 and TRBJ2-7, is DAGVTQSPTHLIKTRGQQVTLRCSPKSGHDTVSWYQQALGQGPQFIFQYYEEEERQRGNFPDRFSGHQFPNYSSELNVNALLLGDSALYLCASSSTRLAGGFNPYEQYFGPGTRLTVT.

This clonotype has a handful of counts. This chain connects TRBV5-1 to TRBJ1-1; no clear D gene. Germline V CDR1 and CDR2: SGHRS, YFSETQ. This CDR3 is 13 amino acids long. Trimming removed 1 base from V and 6 bases from J, with 10 bases in between. The CDR3 DNA is TGCGCCAGCAGCTTGAGGGATAACGCTGAAGCTTTCTTT. This encodes CASSLRDNAEAFF.

This clonotype occurred many times. The J gene is TRBJ1-5, the V gene TRBV7-2; D is undetermined. The CDR3 runs to 14 residues. The germline V gene has CDR1 SGHTA and CDR2 FQGNSA. V dropped 1 base and J dropped 2 bases, with 6 bases sitting between them. CDR3 nucleotide sequence: TGTGCCAGCAGCTTAGAGAGGGGCAATCAGCCCCAGCATTTT. Translated, it gives CASSLERGNQPQHF. The full variable domain, in which reference TRBV7-2 and TRBJ1-5 provide the parts outside the CDR3, is GAGVSQSPSNKVTEKGKDVELRCDPISGHTALYWYRQSLGQGLEFLIYFQGNSAPDKSGLPSDRFSAERTGGSVSTLTIQRTQQEDSAVYLCASSLERGNQPQHFGDGTRLSIL.

This clonotype was counted a few times. This sequence joins TRBV5-1 and TRBJ2-1; 7 nucleotides agree with TRBD2. Trimming cost V 2 bases and J 4 bases; bases outside gene matches: 12. Germline V CDR1 and CDR2: SGHRS, YFSETQ. The CDR3 runs 17 residues. The chain's CDR3 is CASSFISLAGFYNEQFF. In DNA, the CDR3 is TGCGCCAGCAGCTTCATTTCTTTAGCGGGTTTTTACAATGAGCAGTTCTTC.

J is TRBJ2-3 and V is TRBV5-1; 9 bases are a match to TRBD2. J gave up 4 bases and V 2 bases, and 11 bases lay outside the gene matches. Germline CDR1 SGHRS, CDR2 YFSETQ. This CDR3 is built from 17 residues. The DNA of the CDR3 is TGCGCCAGCAGCTTTATGCTAGCGGGGATTTCGGCAGATACGCAGTATTTT. Translating it yields CASSFMLAGISADTQYF.